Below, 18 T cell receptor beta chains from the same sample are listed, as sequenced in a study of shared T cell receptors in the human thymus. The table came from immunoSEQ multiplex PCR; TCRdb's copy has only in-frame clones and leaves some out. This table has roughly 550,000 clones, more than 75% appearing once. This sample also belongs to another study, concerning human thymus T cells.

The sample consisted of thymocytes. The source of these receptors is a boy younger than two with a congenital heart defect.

The CDR3 nucleotides are TGTGCCAGGACTTCAGGGCTCCAAGAGACCCAGTACTTC. This gives the protein CARTSGLQETQYF. The chain recombines TRBV30 with TRBJ2-5; D assignment may be TRBD1 or TRBD2 (5 bases each). V lost 8 bases, J lost 1 base, and 14 bases lay in between. The CDR3 totals 13 residues. Germline V gene lookup returns CDR1 GTSNPN and CDR2 SVGIG (reference sequence).

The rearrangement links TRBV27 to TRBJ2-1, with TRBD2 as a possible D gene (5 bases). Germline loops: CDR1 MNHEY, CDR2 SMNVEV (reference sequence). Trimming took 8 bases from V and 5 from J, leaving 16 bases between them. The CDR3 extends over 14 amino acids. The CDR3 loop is CASPTTEKNNEQFF. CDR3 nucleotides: TGTGCCAGCCCGACTACGGAAAAAAACAATGAGCAGTTCTTC.

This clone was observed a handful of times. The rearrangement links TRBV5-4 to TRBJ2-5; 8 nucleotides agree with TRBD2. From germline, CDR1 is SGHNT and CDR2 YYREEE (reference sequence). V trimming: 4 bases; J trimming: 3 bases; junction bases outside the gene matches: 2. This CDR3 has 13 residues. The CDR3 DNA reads TGTGCCAGCAGCCCACTAGCGGAAGAGACCCAGTACTTC. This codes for CASSPLAEETQYF. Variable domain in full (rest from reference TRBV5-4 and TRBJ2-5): ETGVTQSPTHLIKTRGQQVTLRCSSQSGHNTVSWYQQALGQGPQFIFQYYREEENGRGNFPPRFSGLQFPNYSSELNVNALELDDSALYLCASSPLAEETQYFGPGTRLLVL.

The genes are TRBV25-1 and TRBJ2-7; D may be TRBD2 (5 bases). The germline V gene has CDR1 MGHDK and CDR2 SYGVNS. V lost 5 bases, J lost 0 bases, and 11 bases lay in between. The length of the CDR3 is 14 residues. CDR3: CASSSSGTSYEQYF. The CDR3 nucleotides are TGTGCCAGCAGTTCGAGCGGTACCTCCTACGAGCAGTACTTC.

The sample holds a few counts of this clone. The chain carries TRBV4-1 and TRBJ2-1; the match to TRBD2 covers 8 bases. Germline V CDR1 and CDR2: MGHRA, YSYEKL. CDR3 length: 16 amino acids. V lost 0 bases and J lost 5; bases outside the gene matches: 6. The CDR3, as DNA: TGCGCCAGCAGCCAAGAAAACACTAGCGGACACAATGAGCAGTTCTTC. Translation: CASSQENTSGHNEQFF.

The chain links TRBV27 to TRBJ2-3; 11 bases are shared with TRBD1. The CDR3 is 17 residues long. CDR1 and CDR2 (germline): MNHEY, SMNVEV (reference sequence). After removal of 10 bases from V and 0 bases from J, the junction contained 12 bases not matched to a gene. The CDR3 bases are TGTGCCACCCCGGGACAGGGGGAAACTACTAGCACAGATACGCAGTATTTT. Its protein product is CATPGQGETTSTDTQYF.

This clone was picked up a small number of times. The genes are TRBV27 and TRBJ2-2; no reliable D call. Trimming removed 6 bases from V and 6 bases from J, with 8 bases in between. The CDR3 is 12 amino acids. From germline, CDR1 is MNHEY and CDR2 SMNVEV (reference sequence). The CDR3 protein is CASSPPAGELFF. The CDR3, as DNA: TGTGCCAGCAGCCCCCCGGCCGGGGAGCTGTTTTTT.

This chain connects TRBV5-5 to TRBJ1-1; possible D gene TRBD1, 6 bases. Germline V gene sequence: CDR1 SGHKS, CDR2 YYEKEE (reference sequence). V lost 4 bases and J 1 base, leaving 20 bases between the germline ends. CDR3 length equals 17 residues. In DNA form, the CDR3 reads TGTGCCAGCAGCCTAGGGAAAACACAGGGTAGGAACACTGAAGCTTTCTTT. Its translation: CASSLGKTQGRNTEAFF.

CDR3 region: CASVRTSGNEQYF. The CDR3 coding sequence is TGTGCCAGCGTTAGGACTAGCGGGAACGAGCAGTACTTC. The chain links TRBV7-9 to TRBJ2-7, with 12 bases matching TRBD2. CDR1 is SEHNR, CDR2 FQNEAQ, per germline (reference sequence). With V trimmed by 8 bases and J by 5 bases, 4 bases remained unmatched. The CDR3 has 13 amino acids.

The chain's CDR3 is CSKKDRWGRLAKNIQYF. The CDR3 DNA reads TGCAGCAAGAAGGACCGATGGGGGCGTCTAGCCAAAAACATTCAGTACTTC. The chain combines TRBV29-1 with TRBJ2-4; D is perhaps TRBD1 (6 bases). The CDR3 sequence is 17 residues long. V was pared by 8 bases and J by 0 bases, with 23 bases between. Germline V lookup: CDR1 SQVTM, CDR2 ANQGSEA.

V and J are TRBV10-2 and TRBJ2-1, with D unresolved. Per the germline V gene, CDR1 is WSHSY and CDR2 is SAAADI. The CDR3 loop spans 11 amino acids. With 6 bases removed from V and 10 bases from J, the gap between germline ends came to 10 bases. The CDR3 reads CASSDRAEQFF. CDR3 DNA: TGCGCCAGCAGCGACCGAGCGGAGCAGTTCTTC.

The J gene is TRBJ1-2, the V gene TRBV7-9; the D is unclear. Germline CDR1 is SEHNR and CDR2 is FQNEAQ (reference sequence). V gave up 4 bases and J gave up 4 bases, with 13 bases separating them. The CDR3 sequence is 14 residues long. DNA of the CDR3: TGTGCCAGCAGCTCAAGCACCGACTTCTATGGCTACACCTTC. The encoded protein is CASSSSTDFYGYTF.

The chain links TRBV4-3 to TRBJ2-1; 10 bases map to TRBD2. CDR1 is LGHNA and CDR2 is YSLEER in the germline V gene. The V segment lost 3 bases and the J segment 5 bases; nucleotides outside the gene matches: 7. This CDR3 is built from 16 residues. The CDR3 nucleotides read TGCGCCAGCAGCCATCAGCGGGAGGGCCAAGACAATGAGCAGTTCTTC. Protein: CASSHQREGQDNEQFF.

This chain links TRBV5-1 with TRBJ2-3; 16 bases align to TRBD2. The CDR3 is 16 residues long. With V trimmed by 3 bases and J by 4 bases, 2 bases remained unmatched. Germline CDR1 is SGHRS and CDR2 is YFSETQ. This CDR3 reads CASSSGTSGRADTQYF. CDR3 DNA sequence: TGCGCCAGCAGCTCAGGGACTAGCGGGAGGGCAGATACGCAGTATTTT.

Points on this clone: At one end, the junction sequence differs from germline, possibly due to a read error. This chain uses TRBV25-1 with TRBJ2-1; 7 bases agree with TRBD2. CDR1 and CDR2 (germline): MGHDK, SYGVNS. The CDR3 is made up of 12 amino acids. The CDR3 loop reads CASPRDYSEQFF. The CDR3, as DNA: TGTGCCAGCCCCCGGGACTACAGTGAGCAGTTCTTC.

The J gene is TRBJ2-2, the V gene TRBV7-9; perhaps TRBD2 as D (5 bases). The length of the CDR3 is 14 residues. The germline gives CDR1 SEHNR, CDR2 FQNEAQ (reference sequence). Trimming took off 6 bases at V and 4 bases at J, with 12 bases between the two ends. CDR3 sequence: CASSQAAGTGELFF. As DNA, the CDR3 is TGTGCCAGCAGTCAGGCGGCGGGCACCGGGGAGCTGTTTTTT.

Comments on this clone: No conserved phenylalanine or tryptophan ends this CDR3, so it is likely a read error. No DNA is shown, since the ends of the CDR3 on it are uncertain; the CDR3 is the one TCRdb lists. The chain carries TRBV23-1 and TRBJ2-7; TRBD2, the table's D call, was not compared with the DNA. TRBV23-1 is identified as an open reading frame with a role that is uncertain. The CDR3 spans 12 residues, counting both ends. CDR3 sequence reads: CASSQSEVPTLL.

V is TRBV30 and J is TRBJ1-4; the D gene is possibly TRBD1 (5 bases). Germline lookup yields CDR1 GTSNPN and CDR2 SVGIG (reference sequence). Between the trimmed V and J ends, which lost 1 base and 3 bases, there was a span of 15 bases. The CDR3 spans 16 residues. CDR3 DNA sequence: TGTGCCTGGAGTGGGCAGGGTGGGAGGGCTAATGAAAAACTGTTTTTT. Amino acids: CAWSGQGGRANEKLFF.